This passage covers 18 T cell receptor beta chains from one sample sequenced in a study of regulatory T cells in long-lasting Graves disease. Both iRepertoire HTBI primers and Arm-PCR of CDR3 regions were used to build the TCR beta libraries. TCRdb analysed the multiplex PCR reads with MiXCR anew, one entry per CDR3 protein. Seen here are about 440,000 distinct CDR3 sequences, roughly 15% observed once, and the top ten hold approximately 12%. The sample's time point: newly diagnosed GD, antithyroid drugs for less than 3 months. There was RNA extracted from PBMCs, and the TCR library was made from it. These same records also appear under a second study, on T cells in Graves' hyperthyroidism and ophthalmopathy.

Material: peripheral blood mononuclear cells (PBMCs), obtained at new diagnosis, from a patient treated with antithyroid drugs. Receptors originate from a woman aged 30 to 39 with Graves disease.

This clonotype was observed at least ten times. CDR3 loop: CSVESGRALLYEQYF. In nucleotides, the CDR3 is TGCAGCGTTGAGAGTGGGAGGGCTCTCTTATACGAGCAGTACTTC. The rearrangement links TRBV29-1 to TRBJ2-7; 7 bases line up with TRBD2. Losses at the gene ends were 3 bases for V and 4 bases for J; bases not matched to a gene: 12. The CDR3 spans 15 residues. The germline V gene has CDR1 SQVTM and CDR2 ANQGSEA.

This clonotype has just one count. The chain has TRBV12-3 or TRBV12-4 and TRBJ2-1; tentatively, D is TRBD2 (5 bases). V shed 5 bases and J shed 9 bases, with 17 bases lying between them. There are 14 residues in the CDR3. The CDR3 region has the DNA TGTGCCAGCAGTATGCGGGTACCTGGTGGTGAGCAGTTCTTC. It specifies CASSMRVPGGEQFF.

This clonotype was seen at least ten times. The chain recombines TRBV27 with TRBJ2-3, with D perhaps matching TRBD2 (5 bases). This CDR3 has 12 residues. The germline V gene encodes CDR1 MNHEY and CDR2 SMNVEV (reference sequence). V shed 5 bases and J shed 4 bases, with 7 bases lying between them. The CDR3 region is CASSGSSDTQYF. CDR3 in DNA: TGTGCCAGCAGTGGGAGTTCAGATACGCAGTATTTT.

In regard to this clonotype: Given a much more abundant clone one base away, this may be a read error. CDR3 protein: CASSVPLAGASYEQYF. The CDR3 DNA reads as TGTGCCAGCAGTGTTCCACTAGCAGGGGCTTCCTACGAGCAGTACTTC. This chain connects TRBV7-3 to TRBJ2-7; possibly TRBD1 or TRBD2 for D (6 bases each). CDR3 length: 16 amino acids. Germline CDR1 and CDR2: SGHTA and FQGTGA. V was shortened by 6 bases and J by 1 base, with 19 bases between the two germline ends. Full variable domain (rest looked up from reference TRBV7-3 and TRBJ2-7): GAGVSQTPSNKVTEKGKYVELRCDPISGHTALYWYRQSLGQGPEFLIYFQGTGAADDSGLPNDRFFAVRPEGSVSTLKIQRTERGDSAVYLCASSVPLAGASYEQYFGPGTRLTVT.

There are many counts of this clonotype. The chain recombines TRBV2 with TRBJ2-2; TRBD1 matches at 8 bases. This CDR3 has 15 amino acids. V shed 6 bases and J 7 bases; nucleotides not matched to a gene: 10. Germline loops: CDR1 SNHLY, CDR2 FYNNEI. In DNA, the CDR3 is TGTGCCAGCAGCCTGGACAGGGCTCAGGACGGGGAGCTGTTTTTT. Amino acids: CASSLDRAQDGELFF.

About this clonotype: A much larger clone is a single base away; this may be a read error. The V gene is TRBV7-2, the J gene TRBJ2-5; possible D gene TRBD2, 5 bases. CDR1 is SGHTA, CDR2 FQGNSA, per germline. V lost 8 bases and J lost 7, with 17 bases in between. The CDR3 is 13 amino acids. DNA for the CDR3: TGTGCCAGCGGCCCTCAGGAGGTTGGGACCCAGTACTTC. Amino acid sequence: CASGPQEVGTQYF.

The chain recombines TRBV4-2 with TRBJ2-1; 14 bases are a match to TRBD2. The CDR3 runs 17 residues. The J segment lost 4 bases and the V segment lost 4 bases, leaving 6 bases of the junction unmatched. Germline V gene sequence: CDR1 LGHNA, CDR2 YNFKEQ. The CDR3: CASSLGLAGGQYNEQFF. CDR3 bases: TGTGCCAGCAGCCTCGGACTAGCGGGAGGACAATACAATGAGCAGTTCTTC.

This clonotype has at least ten counts. The chain combines TRBV7-9 with TRBJ2-7; TRBD2 is a possible D gene (6 bases). The CDR3 sequence is 14 residues long. The V gene's germline CDR1 is SEHNR and CDR2 FQNEAQ (reference sequence). Trimming took off 6 bases at V and 5 bases at J, with 17 bases between the two ends. CDR3 in amino acids: CASSLEGKRDEQYF. The CDR3 nucleotides read TGTGCCAGCAGTTTGGAGGGTAAGAGAGACGAGCAGTACTTC.

This clonotype was picked up many times. The chain carries TRBV2 and TRBJ1-6; D is ambiguous. The CDR3 extends over 12 amino acids. Per germline, CDR1 SNHLY and CDR2 FYNNEI. V lost 8 bases, J lost 10 bases, and 12 bases lay in between. CDR3: CASRGLESPLHF. The CDR3 nucleotides read TGTGCCAGCCGAGGGTTGGAATCACCCCTCCACTTT.

This chain uses TRBV5-1 with TRBJ2-3, with D unclear. Per the germline V gene, CDR1 is SGHRS and CDR2 is YFSETQ. The CDR3 has 16 amino acids. V lost 0 bases, J lost 2 bases, and 13 bases lay in between. The CDR3 loop reads CASSLASVGATDTQYF. The CDR3 DNA sequence: TGCGCCAGCAGCTTGGCTTCGGTTGGAGCCACAGATACGCAGTATTTT. The full variable domain, with the rest looked up from reference TRBV5-1 and TRBJ2-3, is KAGVTQTPRYLIKTRGQQVTLSCSPISGHRSVSWYQQTPGQGLQFLFEYFSETQRNKGNFPGRFSGRQFSNSRSEMNVSTLELGDSALYLCASSLASVGATDTQYFGPGTRLTVL.

About this clonotype: A much larger clone is a single base away; this may be a read error. This rearrangement joins TRBV30 to TRBJ2-1; 12 nucleotides agree with TRBD2. CDR1 and CDR2 (germline): GTSNPN, SVGIG (reference sequence). With V trimmed by 5 bases and J by 10 bases, 6 bases remained unmatched. The CDR3 length is 13 residues. The DNA of the CDR3 is TGTGCCTGGGGACTAGCGGGACCCTACGAGCAGTTCTTC. Residues: CAWGLAGPYEQFF.

The chain uses TRBV19 and TRBJ2-1, with 8 nucleotides matching TRBD2. From germline, CDR1 is LNHDA and CDR2 SQIVND (reference sequence). J lost 9 bases, V lost 6 bases, and 16 bases had no gene match. The CDR3 is 16 residues long. The DNA for the CDR3 is TGTGCCAGTAGCCTCATGGGGACGGGAGGGCTGAGTGAGCAGTTCTTC. Translation: CASSLMGTGGLSEQFF.

The chain joins TRBV2 to TRBJ2-7; D possibly corresponds to TRBD2 (6 bases). The CDR3 has 13 amino acids. The germline V and J ends were trimmed by 10 bases and 7 bases, with 20 bases remaining between them. Germline CDR1 reads SNHLY; CDR2 reads FYNNEI. The CDR3 region is CAKRGNQAGEQYF. As DNA, the CDR3 is TGTGCCAAGAGGGGCAACCAGGCGGGAGAGCAGTACTTC.

This clonotype was counted ten times or more. The chain couples TRBV6-1 to TRBJ2-2; D unresolved. V was shortened by 6 bases and J by 1 base, with 9 bases between the two germline ends. The germline V gene has CDR1 MNHNS and CDR2 SASEGT. The CDR3 is 14 residues long. The CDR3 protein is CASSWLMNTGELFF. For the CDR3, the DNA is TGTGCCAGCAGCTGGTTGATGAACACCGGGGAGCTGTTTTTT.

The V and J genes are TRBV15 and TRBJ2-1, with unresolved D. Germline V gene data show CDR1 as LNHNV and CDR2 as YYDKDF (reference sequence). CDR3 size: 11 residues. Trimming pared 7 bases from V and 7 bases from J, leaving 8 bases between. As DNA, the CDR3 is TGTGCCACCAATCAGTTTAATGAGCAGTTCTTC. Protein sequence: CATNQFNEQFF.

The table lists this clonotype with many counts. V gene TRBV14 combines with J gene TRBJ1-1, with 8 bases identical to TRBD1. The CDR3 runs to 15 residues. The germline CDR1 and CDR2 sequences are SGHDN and FVKESK. Trimming removed 3 bases from V and 6 bases from J; junction bases left unmatched: 9. CDR3 residues: CASSHPGQVRPEAFF. In DNA form, the CDR3 reads TGTGCCAGCAGCCATCCGGGACAGGTCCGTCCTGAAGCTTTCTTT.

This clonotype was seen many times. The rearrangement joins TRBV5-1 to TRBJ2-1; the match to TRBD2 covers 12 bases. The CDR3 sequence is 19 residues long. The germline V gene encodes CDR1 SGHRS and CDR2 YFSETQ. V trimming: 4 bases; J trimming: 3 bases; junction bases outside the gene matches: 14. CDR3 sequence reads: CASSPRSLAGGRGYNEQFF. CDR3 nucleotide sequence: TGCGCCAGCAGCCCTCGATCCCTAGCGGGAGGGAGGGGCTACAATGAGCAGTTCTTC.

This clonotype appeared a few times. This may be a read error: a much more frequent sequence differs by one nucleotide. The chain combines TRBV6-9 with TRBJ2-3; 8 positions agree with TRBD2. The CDR3 extends over 18 amino acids. Germline values: CDR1 MNHGY, CDR2 SVAAGI. CDR3 nucleotide sequence: TGTGCCAGCAGTTCGGGCGGGAGGCCCACTACGCTCACAGATACGCGGTATTTT. Translation: CASSSGGRPTTLTDTRYF.